Listed below are T cell receptor beta chains from one sample, sequenced in a study of T-cell memory formation after mild COVID-19. In TCRdb, the 5' RACE reads were re-called with MiXCR into one record per CDR3 protein. The data show fewer than 90,000 distinct CDR3 sequences, roughly 12% seen once. The sample taken for sequencing was PBMCs or a T cell subset sorted from them (not recorded which). Receptors originate from a man younger than 35 who had mild COVID-19 (a few samples of this study predate the infection). Cell type and time point are not known. Both conserved end residues are part of each CDR3. The D gene is left open where the match is weak. Size is omitted from some rows. Given values are once, few, many or a class for expanded clones.

v_gene	abundance	j_gene	d_gene	CDR3aa	CDR3nt
TRBV7-6	NA	TRBJ2-5	NA	CASSPAYGTQYF	TGTGCCAGCAGCCCTGCTTATGGGACCCAGTACTTC
TRBV14	NA	TRBJ2-5	TRBD1	CASSHLQGARETQYF	TGTGCCAGCAGCCATCTGCAGGGGGCTCGGGAGACCCAGTACTTC
TRBV4-1	few	TRBJ2-7	NA	CASSQATFGVFPSEQYF	TGCGCCAGCAGCCAAGCAACCTTCGGAGTGTTTCCGAGTGAGCAGTACTTC
TRBV7-2	few	TRBJ2-3	TRBD2	CASSFPGGASTDTQYF	TGTGCCAGCAGCTTTCCGGGGGGTGCTAGCACAGATACGCAGTATTTT
TRBV6-2/TRBV6-3	NA	TRBJ2-1	NA	CASSYFQGSEQFF	TGTGCCAGCAGTTACTTTCAGGGTAGTGAGCAGTTCTTC
TRBV7-9	NA	TRBJ2-7	TRBD2	CASSLVSGENYEQYF	TGTGCCAGCAGCTTAGTCAGCGGGGAGAACTACGAGCAGTACTTC
TRBV5-1	few	TRBJ2-6	NA	CASSLGRGEGYSGANVLTF	TGCGCCAGCAGCTTGGGCAGGGGCGAGGGATACTCTGGGGCCAACGTCCTGACTTTC
TRBV29-1	NA	TRBJ1-3	TRBD1	CSVESGTGPSGNTIYF	TGCAGCGTTGAATCCGGGACAGGGCCGTCCGGAAACACCATATATTTT
TRBV27	NA	TRBJ2-5	TRBD2	CASSKGLAGGPETQYF	TGTGCCAGCAGTAAGGGACTAGCGGGGGGGCCAGAGACCCAGTACTTC
TRBV7-9	few	TRBJ2-2	NA	CASSEVGTNTGELFF	TGTGCCAGCAGCGAGGTGGGGACGAACACCGGGGAGCTGTTTTTT
TRBV6-6	few	TRBJ2-2	NA	CASSYPNGGAGTGELFF	TGTGCCAGCAGTTACCCTAACGGAGGGGCAGGCACCGGGGAGCTGTTTTTT
TRBV9	NA	TRBJ2-7	NA	CASSGEEGYYEQYF	TGTGCCAGCAGCGGAGAGGAGGGTTACTACGAGCAGTACTTC
TRBV29-1	NA	TRBJ2-3	NA	CSVEDLGAEGTQYF	TGCAGCGTTGAGGACCTGGGGGCCGAAGGTACGCAGTATTTT
TRBV5-5	few	TRBJ2-5	TRBD2	CASSLARLAGGRQETQYF	TGTGCCAGCAGCTTGGCCCGCCTAGCGGGGGGGCGGCAAGAGACCCAGTACTTC
TRBV29-1	NA	TRBJ1-1	NA	CSVVAGYNEAFF	TGCAGCGTTGTAGCAGGTTACAATGAAGCTTTCTTT
TRBV7-6	NA	TRBJ2-3	TRBD2	CASSGGLAGESDTQYF	TGTGCCAGCAGCGGAGGACTAGCGGGGGAGTCGGATACGCAGTATTTT
TRBV7-9	few	TRBJ1-1	NA	CASKPPPPWNTEAFF	TGTGCCAGCAAACCCCCCCCGCCATGGAACACTGAAGCTTTCTTT
TRBV5-1	NA	TRBJ2-1	NA	CASSPGVGGDYNEQFF	TGCGCCAGCAGCCCGGGGGTAGGGGGGGATTACAATGAGCAGTTCTTC
TRBV6-2/TRBV6-3	NA	TRBJ2-1	NA	CASSYSSYNEQFF	TGTGCCAGCAGTTACAGCTCCTACAATGAGCAGTTCTTC
TRBV6-5	few	TRBJ1-4	NA	CASSYSSRTYEKLFF	TGTGCCAGCAGTTACTCGAGCAGGACGTATGAAAAACTGTTTTTT
TRBV5-6	few	TRBJ2-5	TRBD2	CASSLTPGLERETQYF	TGTGCCAGCAGCTTGACCCCGGGACTAGAAAGAGAGACCCAGTACTTC
TRBV7-9	NA	TRBJ2-3	TRBD2	CASSPRGGLTDTQYF	TGTGCCAGCAGCCCCCGGGGGGGGCTCACAGATACGCAGTATTTT
TRBV7-9	few	TRBJ2-2	TRBD2	CASSGPSIAGANTGELFF	TGTGCCAGCAGTGGGCCCTCCATAGCGGGGGCGAACACCGGGGAGCTGTTTTTT
TRBV4-3	few	TRBJ2-7	NA	CASSSYSGAGYEQYF	TGCGCCAGCAGCTCCTATTCAGGGGCAGGGTACGAGCAGTACTTC
TRBV5-5	many	TRBJ1-1	NA	CASSWRTEAFF	TGTGCCAGCAGTTGGCGGACTGAAGCTTTCTTT
TRBV7-8	few	TRBJ2-1	NA	CASSSEDNEQFF	TGTGCCAGCAGCTCCGAGGACAATGAGCAGTTCTTC
TRBV7-6	NA	TRBJ2-5	NA	CASSLAVETQYF	TGTGCCAGCAGCTTAGCGGTGGAGACCCAGTACTTC
TRBV5-1	many	TRBJ2-7	NA	CASSWDGGPYEQYF	TGCGCCAGCAGCTGGGACGGAGGACCCTACGAGCAGTACTTC
TRBV9	few	TRBJ2-1	NA	CASSVRGGASDEQFF	TGTGCCAGCAGCGTTCGAGGGGGGGCCTCGGATGAGCAGTTCTTC
TRBV28	NA	TRBJ1-2	NA	CASRYMGTLYGYTF	TGTGCCAGCAGATATATGGGGACACTTTATGGCTACACCTTC
TRBV20-1	NA	TRBJ2-1	TRBD2	CSATSGEQFF	TGCAGTGCTACTAGCGGGGAGCAGTTCTTC
TRBV12-3/TRBV12-4	few	TRBJ1-4	NA	CASRWDATNEKLFF	TGTGCCAGCAGATGGGATGCAACTAATGAAAAACTGTTTTTT
TRBV6-2/TRBV6-3	few	TRBJ2-5	TRBD1	CASSPFRTGAWETQYF	TGTGCCAGCAGCCCTTTTCGGACAGGGGCCTGGGAGACCCAGTACTTC
TRBV4-1	NA	TRBJ1-1	NA	CASEPVRGNTEAFF	TGCGCCAGCGAGCCGGTGAGGGGGAACACTGAAGCTTTCTTT
TRBV6-2/TRBV6-3	NA	TRBJ1-2	NA	CASSYLDGPNYGYTF	TGTGCCAGCAGTTACCTTGACGGACCTAACTATGGCTACACCTTC
TRBV5-4	NA	TRBJ1-2	NA	CASSPMGETNYGYTF	TGTGCCAGCAGCCCCATGGGGGAAACAAACTATGGCTACACCTTC
TRBV11-2	NA	TRBJ1-1	NA	CASSLDFWGDTFGVMNTEAFF	TGTGCCAGCAGCTTAGATTTCTGGGGTGACACTTTCGGCGTAATGAACACTGAAGCTTTCTTT
TRBV6-2/TRBV6-3	few	TRBJ2-7	NA	CASSDALSYEQYF	TGTGCCAGCAGCGACGCATTGTCCTACGAGCAGTACTTC
TRBV7-3	many	TRBJ2-3	NA	CASSLMGGAADTQYF	TGTGCCAGCAGCTTAATGGGGGGCGCCGCAGATACGCAGTATTTT
TRBV5-1	many	TRBJ2-7	NA	CASCLDNSYEQYF	TGCGCCAGCTGCCTGGACAACTCCTACGAGCAGTACTTC
TRBV4-1	NA	TRBJ1-2	NA	CASSQDAGGGYTF	TGCGCCAGCAGCCAAGACGCGGGGGGTGGCTACACCTTC
TRBV5-1	NA	TRBJ2-3	NA	CASSLGQSTDTQYF	TGCGCCAGCAGCTTGGGACAGAGCACAGATACGCAGTATTTT
TRBV10-3	NA	TRBJ2-7	NA	CAISAPTGTSGEQYF	TGTGCCATCAGTGCACCGACAGGTACCTCCGGCGAGCAGTACTTC
TRBV4-3	NA	TRBJ1-2	NA	CASSQVKGLDYGYTF	TGCGCCAGCAGCCAAGTAAAGGGGTTGGACTATGGCTACACCTTC
TRBV9	NA	TRBJ2-5	TRBD1	CASSDRGETQYF	TGTGCCAGCTCCGACAGGGGAGAGACCCAGTACTTC
TRBV7-2	NA	TRBJ2-5	TRBD2	CASSLMIAGDGETQYF	TGTGCCAGCAGCTTAATGATAGCGGGGGACGGAGAGACCCAGTACTTC
TRBV27	few	TRBJ2-7	TRBD1	CASSLGTGGLYEQYF	TGTGCCAGCAGTCTCGGGACAGGGGGTTTGTACGAGCAGTACTTC
TRBV4-1	many	TRBJ2-1	TRBD1	CASSQGTGINEQFF	TGCGCCAGCAGCCAGGGGACAGGAATCAATGAGCAGTTCTTC
TRBV6-2/TRBV6-3	NA	TRBJ1-1	NA	CASSNPAGDMNTEAFF	TGTGCCAGCAGTAACCCGGCAGGGGATATGAACACTGAAGCTTTCTTT
TRBV6-6	NA	TRBJ2-1	NA	CASSSPWGTSRDNEQFF	TGTGCCAGCAGTTCTCCGTGGGGGACCAGCCGTGACAATGAGCAGTTCTTC
TRBV30	few	TRBJ1-5	TRBD1	CAWGRQGNQPQHF	TGTGCCTGGGGTAGACAGGGAAATCAGCCCCAGCATTTT
TRBV4-1	few	TRBJ2-5	NA	CASSQVTVQETQYF	TGCGCCAGCAGCCAAGTTACGGTCCAAGAGACCCAGTACTTC
TRBV6-4	many	TRBJ2-3	NA	CASSEARGMDTQYF	TGTGCCAGCAGTGAGGCCCGGGGGATGGATACGCAGTATTTT
TRBV4-2	few	TRBJ1-5	NA	CASSQAAGAYNQPQHF	TGTGCCAGCAGCCAAGCTGCAGGGGCCTACAATCAGCCCCAGCATTTT
TRBV11-2	many	TRBJ2-5	NA	CASSPPAGGQETQYF	TGTGCCAGCAGCCCCCCCGCCGGGGGCCAAGAGACCCAGTACTTC